Listed here are 5 T cell receptor beta chains from one sample, sequenced in a study of T cell responses to AZD1222 COVID-19 vaccine. Assay used: immunoSEQ multiplex PCR; TCRdb lists only in-frame clones, some missing. Reported are 150,000 or so clones; the ten largest clones contain about 2.2%. The specimen was peripheral blood. Receptor source: an adult in good health.

V gene TRBV7-9 combines with J gene TRBJ1-2; D may be TRBD1 (6 bases). Germline V gene data show CDR1 as SEHNR and CDR2 as FQNEAQ (reference sequence). The CDR3 length is 14 residues. Trimming took 4 bases from V and 4 from J, leaving 13 bases between them. CDR3 DNA: TGTGCCAGCAGCTCGGGGGGCGCGGGCTATGGCTACACCTTC. Encoded protein: CASSSGGAGYGYTF. Variable domain in full (rest from reference TRBV7-9 and TRBJ1-2): DTGVSQNPRHKITKRGQNVTFRCDPISEHNRLYWYRQTLGQGPEFLTYFQNEAQLEKSRLLSDRFSAERPKGSFSTLEIQRTEQGDSAMYLCASSSGGAGYGYTFGSGTRLTVV.

The CDR3 reads CASSPGPNQPQHF. The CDR3 DNA follows: TGTGCCAGCAGTCCCGGGCCCAATCAGCCCCAGCATTTT. The chain is built from TRBV12-3 or TRBV12-4 and TRBJ1-5; D is ambiguous. Trimming pared 5 bases from V and 3 bases from J, leaving 8 bases between. The CDR3 runs to 13 residues.

This chain connects TRBV4-1 to TRBJ1-2; TRBD1 agrees at 8 bases. Germline-derived CDR1 and CDR2 are MGHRA and YSYEKL. With 6 bases clipped from V and 6 bases from J, the junction kept 9 bases outside the gene matches. The length of the CDR3 is 14 residues. CDR3 loop: CASSTGQGANGYTF. CDR3 bases: TGCGCCAGCAGTACCGGACAGGGAGCGAATGGCTACACCTTC.

The chain uses TRBV12-3 or TRBV12-4 and TRBJ2-1, with 8 nucleotides matching TRBD2. V shed 5 bases and J 8 bases; nucleotides not matched to a gene: 5. This CDR3 is built from 13 residues. CDR3: CASSPGTSHEQFF. The DNA for the CDR3 is TGTGCCAGCAGTCCCGGGACTAGTCATGAGCAGTTCTTC.

The CDR3 DNA sequence: TGTGCCAGTAAGGCCAGGGCAGCTAACTATGGCTACACCTTC. This sequence encodes CASKARAANYGYTF. The rearrangement uses TRBV19 and TRBJ1-2; perhaps TRBD1 as D (5 bases). CDR1 is LNHDA, CDR2 SQIVND, per germline (reference sequence). Trimming removed 7 bases at V and 0 bases at J, with 12 bases between. The CDR3 consists of 14 residues. Based on the CDR3 plus reference TRBV19 and TRBJ1-2, the full variable domain is DGGITQSPKYLFRKEGQNVTLSCEQNLNHDAMYWYRQDPGQGLRLIYYSQIVNDFQKGDIAEGYSVSREKKESFPLTVTSAQKNPTAFYLCASKARAANYGYTFGSGTRLTVV.